Presented here are 24 T cell receptor beta chains from one specimen sequenced in a study of cytomegalovirus exposure and HLA in healthy donors. In the PCR, 60 Vbeta and 13 Jbeta primers were used. TCRdb keeps only in-frame clones here, not all; method: immunoSEQ multiplex PCR. The profile shows about 140,000 clones, roughly 80% of them singletons. The sequenced sample was PBMCs. The receptors come from a woman aged 45-65 years in good health and CMV-seropositive.

This chain links TRBV6-6 with TRBJ1-4, with 7 positions matching TRBD1. Trimming at V came to 4 bases and at J to 2 bases, leaving 7 bases not matched to a gene. Per the germline V gene, CDR1 is MNHNY and CDR2 is SVGAGI (reference sequence). The CDR3 is 16 amino acids. CDR3 amino acids: CASSWGTASTNEKLFF. The CDR3 region has the DNA TGTGCCAGCAGTTGGGGGACAGCTAGTACTAATGAAAAACTGTTTTTT.

The rearrangement links TRBV7-9 to TRBJ1-5; TRBD1 might be the D (6 bases). This CDR3 has 13 residues. Between the trimmed V and J ends, which lost 3 bases and 5 bases, there was a span of 8 bases. Per germline, CDR1 SEHNR and CDR2 FQNEAQ (reference sequence). CDR3 residues: CASSLGADQPQHF. The CDR3, as DNA: TGTGCCAGCAGCTTGGGGGCAGATCAGCCCCAGCATTTT. Combining the CDR3 with reference TRBV7-9 and TRBJ1-5 gives the whole variable domain DTGVSQNPRHKITKRGQNVTFRCDPISEHNRLYWYRQTLGQGPEFLTYFQNEAQLEKSRLLSDRFSAERPKGSFSTLEIQRTEQGDSAMYLCASSLGADQPQHFGDGTRLSIL.

The V and J genes are TRBV4-1 and TRBJ1-1; no definite D call. Germline V CDR1 and CDR2: MGHRA, YSYEKL. Between the trimmed V and J ends, which lost 0 bases and 4 bases, there was a span of 6 bases. CDR3 length: 13 residues. The CDR3 bases are TGCGCCAGCAGCCAAGACGGGAGCACTGAAGCTTTCTTT. It yields the protein CASSQDGSTEAFF.

This chain uses TRBV9 with TRBJ1-1, with unresolved D. The length of the CDR3 is 14 residues. Trimming pared 0 bases from V and 5 bases from J, leaving 11 bases between. Germline loops: CDR1 SGDLS, CDR2 YYNGEE. CDR3: CASSVEGRGTEAFF. The CDR3 coding sequence is TGTGCCAGCAGCGTAGAGGGTAGAGGGACTGAAGCTTTCTTT.

The rearrangement links TRBV30 to TRBJ2-5; D may be TRBD1 (6 bases). The assigned J gene may be wrong: the sequence end matches TRBJ2-7 better. Germline V gene data show CDR1 as GTSNPN and CDR2 as SVGIG (reference sequence). This CDR3 is 12 amino acids long. CDR3 region: CAWRDNSYEQYF. The CDR3 nucleotides are TGTGCCTGGCGGGACAACTCCTACGAGCAGTACTTC.

The chain uses TRBV7-9 and TRBJ1-1; TRBD1 agrees at 9 bases. CDR3 length: 15 amino acids. Germline V gene data show CDR1 as SEHNR and CDR2 as FQNEAQ (reference sequence). Trimming cost V 4 bases and J 4 bases; bases outside gene matches: 7. The CDR3 sequence: CASSSIQGASTEAFF. CDR3 sequence (DNA): TGTGCCAGCAGCTCAATACAGGGGGCGAGCACTGAAGCTTTCTTT.

This rearrangement joins TRBV5-1 to TRBJ1-6; D is perhaps TRBD1 (6 bases). Germline V gene lookup returns CDR1 SGHRS and CDR2 YFSETQ. The ends were cut back, 6 bases at V and 8 bases at J, with 18 bases in the middle. The CDR3 is 15 residues long. CDR3 sequence (DNA): TGCGCCAGCACCTCTCGGGGGGCCGACGATTCACCCCTCCACTTT. Translating it yields CASTSRGADDSPLHF.

This chain links TRBV18 with TRBJ2-2; 7 bases align to TRBD1. Trimming took 6 bases from V and 0 from J; bases not matched to a gene: 10. Per germline, CDR1 KGHSH and CDR2 LQKENI. The CDR3 has 17 residues. The CDR3 spells CASSLPQGTANTGELFF. The CDR3 coding sequence is TGTGCCAGCTCCCTACCACAGGGGACGGCGAACACCGGGGAGCTGTTTTTT.

The CDR3 loop reads CSVAWTGDSNQPQHF. The DNA of the CDR3 is TGCAGCGTCGCATGGACAGGGGATAGCAATCAGCCCCAGCATTTT. This rearrangement joins TRBV29-1 to TRBJ1-5; TRBD1 agrees at 9 bases. V lost 6 bases to trimming and J lost 0 bases; unmatched junction nucleotides: 6. There are 15 residues in the CDR3. Germline lookup yields CDR1 SQVTM and CDR2 ANQGSEA. The full variable domain, its missing parts supplied by reference TRBV29-1 and TRBJ1-5, is SAVISQKPSRDICQRGTSLTIQCQVDSQVTMMFWYRQQPGQSLTLIATANQGSEATYESGFVIDKFPISRPNLTFSTLTVSNMSPEDSSIYLCSVAWTGDSNQPQHFGDGTRLSIL.

The chain links TRBV10-3 to TRBJ2-1; D gene ambiguous. The CDR3 runs to 15 residues. CDR1 and CDR2 from the germline V gene are ENHRY and SYGVKD. V dropped 2 bases and J dropped 4 bases, with 12 bases sitting between them. CDR3 coding DNA: TGTGCCATCAGTGAGGGCCCCAACCCGTACAATGAGCAGTTCTTC. As protein: CAISEGPNPYNEQFF.

The genes are TRBV11-2 and TRBJ2-1, with a possible D match to TRBD2 (5 bases). The CDR3 spans 14 residues. Trimming took 1 base from V and 4 from J, leaving 8 bases between them. The V gene's germline CDR1 is SGHAT and CDR2 FQNNGV. The CDR3 nucleotides read TGTGCCAGCAGCTTAGGGGGAGATTACAATGAGCAGTTCTTC. Translated, it gives CASSLGGDYNEQFF. Full variable domain (remainder filled in from reference TRBV11-2 and TRBJ2-1): EAGVAQSPRYKIIEKRQSVAFWCNPISGHATLYWYQQILGQGPKLLIQFQNNGVVDDSQLPKDRFSAERLKGVDSTLKIQPAKLEDSAVYLCASSLGGDYNEQFFGPGTRLTVL.

The chain is built from TRBV15 and TRBJ1-5, with D unresolved. This CDR3 spans 15 amino acids. The V end lost 5 bases, the J end lost 2 bases, and 13 bases lay between the germline ends. The V gene's germline CDR1 is LNHNV and CDR2 YYDKDF (reference sequence). CDR3 residues: CATSPGGGGNQPQHF. CDR3 nucleotides: TGTGCCACCAGCCCGGGCGGCGGGGGCAATCAGCCCCAGCATTTT.

This chain joins TRBV6-4 and TRBJ1-6; no reliable D call. The CDR3 sequence is 15 residues long. Trimming pared 0 bases from V and 4 bases from J, leaving 7 bases between. Germline V gives CDR1 MRHNA, CDR2 SNTAGT. The CDR3 DNA sequence: TGTGCCAGCAGTGACTCGGCGGCTTATAATTCACCCCTCCACTTT. Amino acid sequence: CASSDSAAYNSPLHF.

The chain combines TRBV30 with TRBJ1-1; TRBD1 agrees at 8 bases. Germline CDR1 GTSNPN, CDR2 SVGIG (reference sequence). The CDR3 is 12 amino acids. Losses at the gene ends were 4 bases for V and 9 bases for J; bases not matched to a gene: 7. Here the CDR3 DNA reads TGTGCCTGGACTACAGGGGGGGTAAAAGCTTTCTTT. Protein: CAWTTGGVKAFF.

The chain has TRBV28 and TRBJ2-7; D is unclear. The CDR3 contains 14 residues. Germline lookup yields CDR1 MDHEN and CDR2 SYDVKM. V was clipped by 7 bases and J by 9 bases, with 22 bases between them. CDR3: CASTSLGPLTTQYF. The DNA of the CDR3 is TGTGCCAGCACCTCGCTGGGCCCATTAACAACGCAGTACTTC.

This clone was detected once. The rearrangement links TRBV10-3 to TRBJ1-4; D gene uncertain. The CDR3 length is 16 residues. Germline CDR1 ENHRY, CDR2 SYGVKD. V lost 0 bases and J lost 3, with 11 bases in between. For the CDR3, the DNA is TGTGCCATCAGTGAGTCGAGGGAGGATGCTAATGAAAAACTGTTTTTT. Translated: CAISESREDANEKLFF.

The J gene is TRBJ2-1, the V gene TRBV18, with TRBD2 matching 11 bases. Germline V gene data show CDR1 as KGHSH and CDR2 as LQKENI. The CDR3 extends over 16 amino acids. V lost 3 bases, J lost 7 bases, and 8 bases stayed unmatched. CDR3 nucleotide sequence: TGTGCCAGCTCACCGGGACTAGCGGCGCCGGGTAATGAGCAGTTCTTC. It codes for CASSPGLAAPGNEQFF.

This clone was counted between two and nine times. This rearrangement joins TRBV2 to TRBJ1-6; the match to TRBD1 covers 8 bases. The junction had 12 bases not matched to a gene; V was cut back by 4 bases and J by 10 bases. The CDR3 runs 16 residues. Germline V gene lookup returns CDR1 SNHLY and CDR2 FYNNEI. This CDR3 reads CASSASYRGTDSPLHF. The CDR3 nucleotides read TGTGCCAGCAGTGCCTCTTACAGGGGGACCGACTCACCCCTCCACTTT.

The rearrangement links TRBV28 to TRBJ1-5, with 8 bases aligning to TRBD1. This CDR3 comprises 15 residues. Germline loops: CDR1 MDHEN, CDR2 SYDVKM. V lost 5 bases and J lost 6; bases outside the gene matches: 9. CDR3 DNA sequence: TGTGCCAGCAGTCTTCTCGGACAGGGAGGTCAGCCCCAGCATTTT. Translation gives CASSLLGQGGQPQHF.

The chain combines TRBV6-5 with TRBJ1-4, with 7 bases aligning to TRBD1. There are 16 residues in the CDR3. In germline, CDR1 is MNHEY, CDR2 SVGAGI. With V trimmed by 2 bases and J by 5 bases, 8 bases remained unmatched. CDR3 coding DNA: TGTGCCAGCAGTTACCGACGGGACAGATACAATGAAAAACTGTTTTTT. Its translation: CASSYRRDRYNEKLFF.

The rearrangement links TRBV9 to TRBJ2-5, with D possibly TRBD1 on 5 matching bases. Trimming pared 3 bases from V and 2 bases from J, leaving 14 bases between. The CDR3 has 15 amino acids. Germline CDR1 SGDLS, CDR2 YYNGEE. CDR3 nucleotides: TGTGCCAGCAGCGCCTTTGTGGGGCGTCAAGAGACCCAGTACTTC. Translated: CASSAFVGRQETQYF. Full variable domain (rest looked up from reference TRBV9 and TRBJ2-5): DSGVTQTPKHLITATGQRVTLRCSPRSGDLSVYWYQQSLDQGLQFLIQYYNGEERAKGNILERFSAQQFPDLHSELNLSSLELGDSALYFCASSAFVGRQETQYFGPGTRLLVL.

This clone was detected only a few times. This rearrangement joins TRBV4-1 to TRBJ2-5; 11 nucleotides line up with TRBD2. CDR1 is MGHRA, CDR2 YSYEKL, per germline. CDR3 length equals 17 residues. Unmatched junction bases numbered 6, after V lost 1 base and J lost 2 bases. The CDR3 bases are TGCGCCAGCAGCCAAGTCGCTAGCGGGGGGAAACAAGAGACCCAGTACTTC. Its translation: CASSQVASGGKQETQYF.

This clone has just one count. The chain recombines TRBV4-2 with TRBJ2-7; TRBD2 matches at 9 bases. This CDR3 region has 15 residues. Germline V gene sequence: CDR1 LGHNA, CDR2 YNFKEQ. V shed 1 base, J shed 6 bases, and the junction held 7 bases outside the gene matches. In nucleotides, the CDR3 is TGTGCCAGCAGCCAAGCCCCGGGACTAGCATCCGAGCAGTACTTC. This encodes CASSQAPGLASEQYF.

This rearrangement joins TRBV4-3 to TRBJ1-2, with TRBD1 identical over 8 bases. CDR1 and CDR2 (germline): LGHNA, YSLEER. The CDR3 is 15 residues long. V lost 3 bases and J lost 5; bases outside the gene matches: 8. The DNA of the CDR3 is TGCGCCAGCAGCCAGACAGGGGCCGCTCTATATGGCTACACCTTC. Residues: CASSQTGAALYGYTF.